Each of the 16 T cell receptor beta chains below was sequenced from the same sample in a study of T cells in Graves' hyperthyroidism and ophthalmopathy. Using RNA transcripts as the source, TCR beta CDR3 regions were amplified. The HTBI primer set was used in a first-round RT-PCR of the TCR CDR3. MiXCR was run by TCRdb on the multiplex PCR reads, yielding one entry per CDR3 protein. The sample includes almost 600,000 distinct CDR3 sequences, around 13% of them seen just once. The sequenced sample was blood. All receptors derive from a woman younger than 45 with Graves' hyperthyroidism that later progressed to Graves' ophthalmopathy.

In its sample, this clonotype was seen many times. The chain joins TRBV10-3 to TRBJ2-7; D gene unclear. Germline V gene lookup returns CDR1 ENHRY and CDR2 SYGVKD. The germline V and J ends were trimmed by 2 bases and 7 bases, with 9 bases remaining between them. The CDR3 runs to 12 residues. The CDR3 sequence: CAISENPREQYF. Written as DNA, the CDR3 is TGTGCCATCAGTGAGAACCCGAGGGAGCAGTACTTC.

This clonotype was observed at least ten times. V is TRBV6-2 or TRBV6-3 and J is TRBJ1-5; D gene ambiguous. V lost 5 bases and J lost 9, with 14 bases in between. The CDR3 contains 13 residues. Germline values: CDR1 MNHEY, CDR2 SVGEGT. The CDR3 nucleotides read TGTGCCAGCAGTCCCCTCCAAGCCCGGCCCCAGCATTTT. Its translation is CASSPLQARPQHF.

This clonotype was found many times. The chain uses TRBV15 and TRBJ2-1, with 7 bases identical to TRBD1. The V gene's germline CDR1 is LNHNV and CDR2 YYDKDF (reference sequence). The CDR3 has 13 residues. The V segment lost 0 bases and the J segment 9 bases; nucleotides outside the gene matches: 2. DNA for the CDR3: TGTGCCACCAGCAGAGATCGGGACAGTGAGCAGTTCTTC. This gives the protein CATSRDRDSEQFF.

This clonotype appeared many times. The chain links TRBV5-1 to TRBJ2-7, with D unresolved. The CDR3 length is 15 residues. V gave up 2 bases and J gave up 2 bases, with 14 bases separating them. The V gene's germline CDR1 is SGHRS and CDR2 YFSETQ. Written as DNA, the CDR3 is TGCGCCAGCAGCTTCGGCACGAGATCACCCTACGAGCAGTACTTC. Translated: CASSFGTRSPYEQYF.

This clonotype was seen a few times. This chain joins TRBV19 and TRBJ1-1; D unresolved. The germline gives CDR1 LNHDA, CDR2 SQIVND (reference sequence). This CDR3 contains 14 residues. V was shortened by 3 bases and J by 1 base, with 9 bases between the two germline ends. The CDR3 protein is CASSIGRGNTEAFF. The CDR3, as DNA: TGTGCCAGTAGTATCGGGCGGGGGAACACTGAAGCTTTCTTT.

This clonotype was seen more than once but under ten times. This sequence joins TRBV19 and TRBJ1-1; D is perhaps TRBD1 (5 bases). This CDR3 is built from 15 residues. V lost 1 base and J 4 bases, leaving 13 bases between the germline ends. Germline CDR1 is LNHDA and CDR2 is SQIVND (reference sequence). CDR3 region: CASSIVSAGRTEAFF. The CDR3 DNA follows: TGTGCCAGTAGTATAGTTTCGGCAGGGCGCACTGAAGCTTTCTTT.

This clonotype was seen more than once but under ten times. The CDR3 spells CASRAGESAGELFF. The CDR3 nucleotides are TGTGCCAGCAGAGCGGGAGAATCCGCCGGGGAGCTGTTTTTT. The chain couples TRBV28 to TRBJ2-2; 8 bases match TRBD2. V trimming: 6 bases; J trimming: 6 bases; junction bases outside the gene matches: 6. The germline CDR1 and CDR2 sequences are MDHEN and SYDVKM. The CDR3 runs to 14 residues. The variable domain in full, completed from reference TRBV28 and TRBJ2-2, reads DVKVTQSSRYLVKRTGEKVFLECVQDMDHENMFWYRQDPGLGLRLIYFSYDVKMKEKGDIPEGYSVSREKKERFSLILESASTNQTSMYLCASRAGESAGELFFGEGSRLTVL.

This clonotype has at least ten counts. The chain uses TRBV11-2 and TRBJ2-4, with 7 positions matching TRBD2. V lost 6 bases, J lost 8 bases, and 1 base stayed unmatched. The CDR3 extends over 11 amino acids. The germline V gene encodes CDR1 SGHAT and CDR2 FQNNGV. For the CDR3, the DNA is TGTGCCAGCAGTCGGGGGGACATTCAGTACTTC. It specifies CASSRGDIQYF.

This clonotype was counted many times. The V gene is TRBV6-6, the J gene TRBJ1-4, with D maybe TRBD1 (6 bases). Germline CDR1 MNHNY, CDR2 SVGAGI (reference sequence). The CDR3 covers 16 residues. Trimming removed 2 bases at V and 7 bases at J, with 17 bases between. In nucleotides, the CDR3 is TGTGCCAGCAGTTACAACCCCGGGACAAGCGGTGAAAAACTGTTTTTT. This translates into CASSYNPGTSGEKLFF.

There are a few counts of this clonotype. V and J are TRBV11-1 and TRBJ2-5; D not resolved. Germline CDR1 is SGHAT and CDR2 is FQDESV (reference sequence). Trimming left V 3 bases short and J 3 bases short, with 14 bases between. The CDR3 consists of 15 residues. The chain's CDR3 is CASSLDNRVEETQYF. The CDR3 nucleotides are TGTGCCAGCAGCTTGGATAATCGGGTGGAAGAGACCCAGTACTTC.

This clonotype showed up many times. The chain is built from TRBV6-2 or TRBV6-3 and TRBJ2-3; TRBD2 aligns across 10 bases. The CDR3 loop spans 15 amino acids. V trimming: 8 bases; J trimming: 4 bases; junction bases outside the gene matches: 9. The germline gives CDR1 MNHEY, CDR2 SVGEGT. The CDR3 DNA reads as TGTGCCAGCGCGGGCCGCCTAGCGGGAGCAGATACGCAGTATTTT. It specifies CASAGRLAGADTQYF.

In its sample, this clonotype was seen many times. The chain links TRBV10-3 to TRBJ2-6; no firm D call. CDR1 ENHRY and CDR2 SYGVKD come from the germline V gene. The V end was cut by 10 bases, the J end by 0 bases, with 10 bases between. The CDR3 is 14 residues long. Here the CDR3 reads CASQKGSGANVLTF. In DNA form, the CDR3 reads TGTGCCAGTCAAAAGGGCTCTGGGGCCAACGTCCTGACTTTC.

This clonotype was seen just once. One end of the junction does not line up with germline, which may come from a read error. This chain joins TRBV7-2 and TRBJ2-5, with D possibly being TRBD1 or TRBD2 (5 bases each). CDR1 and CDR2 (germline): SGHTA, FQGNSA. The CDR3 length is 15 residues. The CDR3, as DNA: TGCGCCAGCAGCCAAGATCGGGACCCTGGAGCGACCCAGTACTTC. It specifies CASSQDRDPGATQYF. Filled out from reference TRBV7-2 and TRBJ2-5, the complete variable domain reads GAGVSQSPSNKVTEKGKDVELRCDPISGHTALYWYRQSLGQGLEFLIYFQGNSAPDKSGLPSDRFSAERTGGSVSTLTIQRTQQEDSAVYLCASSQDRDPGATQYFGPGTRLLVL.

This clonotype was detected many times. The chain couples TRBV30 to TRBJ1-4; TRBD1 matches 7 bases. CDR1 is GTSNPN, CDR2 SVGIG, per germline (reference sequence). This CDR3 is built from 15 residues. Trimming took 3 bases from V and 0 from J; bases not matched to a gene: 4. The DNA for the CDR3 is TGTGCCTGGAGCGAGGGGGCTTCAACTAATGAAAAACTGTTTTTT. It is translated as CAWSEGASTNEKLFF.

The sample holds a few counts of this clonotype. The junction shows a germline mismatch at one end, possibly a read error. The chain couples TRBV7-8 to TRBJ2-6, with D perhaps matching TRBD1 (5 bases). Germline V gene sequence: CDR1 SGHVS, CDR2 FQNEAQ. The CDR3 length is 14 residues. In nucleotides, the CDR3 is TGTGCCAGCAGACGGCGGTCTGGGGCCAACGTCCAGACTTTC. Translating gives CASRRRSGANVQTF.

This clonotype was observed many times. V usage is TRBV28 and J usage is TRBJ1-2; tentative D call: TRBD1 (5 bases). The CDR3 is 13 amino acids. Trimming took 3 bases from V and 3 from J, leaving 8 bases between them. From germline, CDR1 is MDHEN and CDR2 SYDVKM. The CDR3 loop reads CASSFARDYGYTF. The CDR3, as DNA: TGTGCCAGCAGTTTTGCCAGGGACTATGGCTACACCTTC.